What follows is one TCR beta chain and its context. In this sample, this clone turned up many times. The clone's antigen remains unknown. Nothing much larger sits one base from this clone, and base qualities are not available. The data were taken from a study of cytotoxic CD8 clonotypes in ibrutinib-treated CLL (TCRdb year 2021). The study in broad terms: The cohort included about 15 treatment-naive and approximately eleven relapsed/refractory patients; 17 were IGHV unmutated. Longitudinal samples were obtainable from about 30% of the roughly 90 participants in the trial. Every sample from remission and from progressive disease was obtained while the patients were still on ibrutinib. Samples at response were collected after a median of about 12 months of treatment, with a range of roughly 6 to 36 months. An average of approximately 260,000 productive templates and 80,000 to 95,000 productive rearrangements was obtained per sample. Responses were partial in about 25 patients and complete in 2; after median approximately 5.5 years follow-up, around 15 stayed in remission and approximately 12 progressed. Cryopreserved peripheral blood mononuclear cells were obtained prior to treatment, at the time of response, and at either disease progression or sustained remission. The paper's findings and limits, for the study overall: Public clonotypes were rare and either contracted or stayed stable during treatment, and the rise in clonality at ibrutinib response reflected the expansion of private clonotypes. At ibrutinib response clonality went up, during sustained remission it held steady, and at progression it dropped back toward baseline. Baseline clonality was found to be higher than that of age-matched healthy donors and was strongly correlated with circulating CD8+ T-cell counts. Sustained-remission and progressing patients did not have matched sampling times, and lymph node repertoires were not examined.

A MiSeq instrument was used for deep resolution sequencing, which targeted depths ranging from 1 in 1 million up to 1 in 200,000 T cells, with coverage averaging 10x for each clonotype. The immunoSEQ hsTCRB Kit was used to generate the TCR beta libraries. The source study handled its data this way. Data were analyzed with ImmunoSEQ Data Assistant and ImmunoSEQ Analyzer, with V, D and J genes assigned per IMGT definitions. Clonality, which ranges from 0 to 1, was calculated as one minus the normalized Shannon entropy of productive rearrangement frequencies. Public clonotype analysis was restricted to overrepresented clonotypes comprising at least 0.05% of each patient's repertoire. Repertoires from thirteen age-matched healthy donors in immuneACCESS were used as clonality controls. Not all clones reach the TCRdb copy of this immuneACCESS table, which keeps in-frame sequences only. Checked studies attribute under half of the gap to unresolved V genes and leave the rest unexplained. V and J calls and clone size come straight from that table; D and trimming were deduced from the DNA. The sample profile shows about 60,000 clones; over 55% of them were found once. The ten biggest clones cover about 20% of the sample.

The germline V gene (reference sequence) specifies MNHEY as CDR1 and SMNVEV as CDR2. The CDR3 starts with the cysteine, ends with the phenylalanine, and has 13 residues. Only the CDR3 part of the read is kept: 39 bases, read in frame from the first base. Trimming removed 7 bases from V and 3 bases from J, leaving 10 bases between the germline ends. In the paper's terms, the time point label means: 20 to 30 months on ibrutinib. For TCR beta library preparation, around 2 micrograms of genomic DNA were isolated from cryopreserved PBMCs. Longitudinal blood samples from CLL patients on ibrutinib monotherapy underwent high-throughput TCR beta sequencing. The patients took part in an open-label, single-center phase 2 trial of ibrutinib monotherapy.

Recombination connected TRBV27 to TRBJ2-1; tentative D gene TRBD1, with 6 bases matching. The specimen was PBMCs, collected after 24 months of ibrutinib treatment. This TCR was sampled from a human donor with chronic lymphocytic leukemia. The nucleotide sequence is given as TGTGCCAGCAAACAAGGGGGCTACAATGAGCAGTTCTTC. It is translated as CASKQGGYNEQFF.